This T cell receptor beta chain was recovered during a study of blood T cells in healthy people across ages. The study recruited healthy Caucasian donors from Russia who were aged about 6 to 95. A second PCR of roughly 7 to 11 cycles used a sample-barcoded 5' primer and a J-beta primer mix. Each cDNA molecule was tagged by a template-switch adaptor with 12 random nucleotides. MiXCR, run by TCRdb on the 5' RACE reads, gives a single entry per CDR3 protein. The table includes approximately 2,000,000 distinct CDR3 sequences, approximately 39% detected once. Study-wide results and caveats: A roughly linear age-dependent decrease characterized TCR beta diversity per million T cells. More naive CD4+ cells and higher diversity were found in long-lived than in aged donors.

Comment on this clonotype: The target antigen is unknown.

The source material was blood. The clonotype was recovered from a human donor in good health.

The CDR3, as DNA: TGTGCCAGCACCAGAGACAGGGTAACCTACGAGCAGTACTTC. Amino acid sequence: CASTRDRVTYEQYF. The rearrangement links TRBV6-2 or TRBV6-3 to TRBJ2-7, with 7 nucleotides matching TRBD1. The CDR3 contains 14 residues. Looked up from germline, CDR1 is MNHEY and CDR2 is SVGEGT. The trim removed 7 bases at V and 2 bases at J, leaving 8 bases unmatched.